The next 14 T cell receptor beta chains were all read from a single sample in a study of cytomegalovirus exposure and HLA in healthy donors. Amplification used 60 Vbeta primers and 13 Jbeta primers. Here immunoSEQ multiplex PCR was the method, and the copy in TCRdb shows in-frame clones only, minus some. This table has 85,000 to 120,000 clones, more than 65% appearing once. Sequenced: PBMCs. These receptors came from a woman in her 50s in good health and CMV-seropositive.

This clone is labeled medium-sized. The chain has TRBV5-1 and TRBJ2-5; 8 nucleotides match TRBD1. With V trimmed by 0 bases and J by 3 bases, 4 bases remained unmatched. Per the germline V gene, CDR1 is SGHRS and CDR2 is YFSETQ. This CDR3 spans 15 amino acids. The CDR3 is CASSLGTTGEETQYF. CDR3 coding DNA: TGCGCCAGCAGCTTGGGGACGACAGGGGAAGAGACCCAGTACTTC.

This clone was seen a handful of times. The chain employs TRBV4-3 and TRBJ2-7, with 7 bases lining up with TRBD1. Germline CDR1 reads LGHNA; CDR2 reads YSLEER. The CDR3 covers 14 residues. V gave up 2 bases and J gave up 4 bases; unmatched junction bases: 5. CDR3 DNA sequence: TGCGCCAGCAGCCAACTGCAGGGGGTATACGAGCAGTACTTC. Translating gives CASSQLQGVYEQYF.

This chain connects TRBV4-3 to TRBJ2-7; D may be TRBD2 (6 bases). This CDR3 region has 15 residues. Trimming left V 1 base short and J 1 base short, with 11 bases between. CDR1 is LGHNA and CDR2 is YSLEER in the germline V gene. CDR3 sequence (DNA): TGCGCCAGCAGCCAAGGGGGGGACGGTTCCTACGAGCAGTACTTC. As protein: CASSQGGDGSYEQYF.

The chain joins TRBV7-9 to TRBJ2-1; 9 bases map to TRBD1. The CDR3 extends over 15 amino acids. Trimming cost V 7 bases and J 9 bases; bases outside gene matches: 13. Germline-derived CDR1 and CDR2 are SEHNR and FQNEAQ (reference sequence). For the CDR3, the DNA is TGTGCCAGCACGAAAGGGACAGGGCCTCTGAGTGAGCAGTTCTTC. It encodes CASTKGTGPLSEQFF. The full variable domain, its missing parts supplied by reference TRBV7-9 and TRBJ2-1, is DTGVSQNPRHKITKRGQNVTFRCDPISEHNRLYWYRQTLGQGPEFLTYFQNEAQLEKSRLLSDRFSAERPKGSFSTLEIQRTEQGDSAMYLCASTKGTGPLSEQFFGPGTRLTVL.

This chain joins TRBV6-5 and TRBJ1-5; the D gene is possibly TRBD1 (6 bases). The CDR3 spans 14 residues. V gave up 6 bases and J gave up 5 bases, with 14 bases separating them. The germline V gene has CDR1 MNHEY and CDR2 SVGAGI. CDR3 bases: TGTGCCAGCAGCCAATGGACAGAGGATCAGCCCCAGCATTTT. Translation: CASSQWTEDQPQHF.

CDR3 region: CASSLGQGLYEQYF. The CDR3 nucleotides are TGTGCCAGCAGCTTAGGACAGGGTTTATACGAGCAGTACTTC. This sequence joins TRBV7-9 and TRBJ2-7; 7 positions agree with TRBD1. The J segment lost 4 bases and the V segment lost 1 base, leaving 4 bases of the junction unmatched. The CDR3 is 14 amino acids. Germline V gene sequence: CDR1 SEHNR, CDR2 FQNEAQ (reference sequence). Complete variable domain (other parts from reference TRBV7-9 and TRBJ2-7): DTGVSQNPRHKITKRGQNVTFRCDPISEHNRLYWYRQTLGQGPEFLTYFQNEAQLEKSRLLSDRFSAERPKGSFSTLEIQRTEQGDSAMYLCASSLGQGLYEQYFGPGTRLTVT.

The rearrangement links TRBV4-3 to TRBJ2-1; TRBD2 might be the D (6 bases). This CDR3 has 16 amino acids. The V gene lost 3 bases and the J gene lost 1 base, with 13 bases spanning the gap. The germline V gene encodes CDR1 LGHNA and CDR2 YSLEER. Here the CDR3 reads CASSHERGISYNEQFF. As DNA, the CDR3 is TGCGCCAGCAGCCACGAACGGGGGATTTCCTACAATGAGCAGTTCTTC.

This clone turned up a few times. The V gene is TRBV2, the J gene TRBJ2-1, with D unresolved. V was trimmed by 5 bases and J by 8 bases, leaving 4 bases between them. CDR3 length equals 10 residues. Per the germline V gene, CDR1 is SNHLY and CDR2 is FYNNEI. This CDR3 reads CASSYDEQFF. In nucleotides, the CDR3 is TGTGCCAGCAGTTATGATGAGCAGTTCTTC.

The V and J genes are TRBV27 and TRBJ2-7, with D possibly TRBD1 on 6 matching bases. Between the trimmed V and J ends, which lost 6 bases and 1 base, there was a span of 10 bases. The CDR3 has 13 residues. Germline loops: CDR1 MNHEY, CDR2 SMNVEV (reference sequence). CDR3 loop: CASSSTGSYEQYF. The CDR3 nucleotides read TGTGCCAGCAGCTCAACAGGGTCCTACGAGCAGTACTTC.

The chain uses TRBV6-1 and TRBJ2-7; tentatively, D is TRBD1 (8 bases). Germline CDR1 reads MNHNS; CDR2 reads SASEGT. V dropped 3 bases and J dropped 0 bases, with 18 bases sitting between them. The CDR3 is made up of 17 amino acids. The CDR3 bases are TGTGCCAGCAGTGATACAGGGGGGGGGCCGAGCTCCTACGAGCAGTACTTC. Translating it yields CASSDTGGGPSSYEQYF.

The CDR3 region is CASLNRNTEAFF. The CDR3 DNA reads as TGTGCCAGCCTAAACAGGAACACTGAAGCTTTCTTT. The chain recombines TRBV2 with TRBJ1-1, with D uncertain. The CDR3 sequence is 12 residues long. The ends were cut back, 8 bases at V and 1 base at J, with 8 bases in the middle. Germline assignment: CDR1 SNHLY and CDR2 FYNNEI.

The genes are TRBV9 and TRBJ1-6; 12 nucleotides line up with TRBD1. The J segment lost 0 bases and the V segment lost 4 bases, leaving 8 bases of the junction unmatched. Germline-derived CDR1 and CDR2 are SGDLS and YYNGEE. CDR3 size: 19 residues. CDR3 bases: TGTGCCAGCAGCCCGCCCGGGACAGGGGGCAACTCCTATAATTCACCCCTCCACTTT. It translates to CASSPPGTGGNSYNSPLHF.

This clone was counted once. J is TRBJ2-3 and V is TRBV30, with 15 bases lining up with TRBD2. V shed 7 bases and J 3 bases; nucleotides not matched to a gene: 5. Per the germline V gene, CDR1 is GTSNPN and CDR2 is SVGIG (reference sequence). This CDR3 is built from 15 residues. In DNA form, the CDR3 reads TGTGCCTTAGGGACTAGCGGGGGGTCGACAGATACGCAGTATTTT. This encodes CALGTSGGSTDTQYF.

This sequence joins TRBV12-5 and TRBJ2-1; 12 positions agree with TRBD2. Unmatched junction bases numbered 13, after V lost 5 bases and J lost 5 bases. CDR1 LGHNT and CDR2 FRNRAP come from the germline V gene. The CDR3 spans 18 residues. In nucleotides, the CDR3 is TGTGCTAGTGGTCAGATTCAGGTCCTAGCGGGGGGGAACAATGAGCAGTTCTTC. Translated, it gives CASGQIQVLAGGNNEQFF. The whole variable domain, remainder taken from reference TRBV12-5 and TRBJ2-1, is DARVTQTPRHKVTEMGQEVTMRCQPILGHNTVFWYRQTMMQGLELLAYFRNRAPLDDSGMPKDRFSAEMPDATLATLKIQPSEPRDSAVYFCASGQIQVLAGGNNEQFFGPGTRLTVL.